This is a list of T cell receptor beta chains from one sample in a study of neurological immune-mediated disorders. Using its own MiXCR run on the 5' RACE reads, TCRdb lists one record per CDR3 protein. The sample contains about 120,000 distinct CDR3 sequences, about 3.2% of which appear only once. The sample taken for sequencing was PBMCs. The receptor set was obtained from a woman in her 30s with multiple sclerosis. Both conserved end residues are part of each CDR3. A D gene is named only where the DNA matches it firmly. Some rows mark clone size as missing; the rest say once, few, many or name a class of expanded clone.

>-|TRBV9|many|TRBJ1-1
TGTGCCAGCAGCGTAGTGGGTGTTACTGAAGCTTTCTTT
CASSVVGVTEAFF
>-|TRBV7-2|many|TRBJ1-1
TGTGCCAGCAGCTTAGTTCCGTACATGAACACTGAAGCTTTCTTT
CASSLVPYMNTEAFF
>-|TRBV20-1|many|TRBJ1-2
TGCAGTGCTAGAGATCCCCTGGGGCCCCCACTAGGCTACACCTTC
CSARDPLGPPLGYTF
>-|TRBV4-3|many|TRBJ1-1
TGCGCCAGCAGCCAAGATGGGGACGGTTACACTGAAGCTTTCTTT
CASSQDGDGYTEAFF
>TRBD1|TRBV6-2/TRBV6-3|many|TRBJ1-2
TGTGCCAGCAGACGGACAGGGGAAATCTTAGGGAGCTACACCTTC
CASRRTGEILGSYTF
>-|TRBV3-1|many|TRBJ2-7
TGTGCCAGCAGCCTTCAGGGGGGGTCCTACGAGCAGTACTTC
CASSLQGGSYEQYF
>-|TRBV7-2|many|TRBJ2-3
TGTGCCAGCAGCTTAGAAGATACGCAGTATTTT
CASSLEDTQYF
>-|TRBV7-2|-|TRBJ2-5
TGTGCCAGCAGCTTAGTGGCCGGGTTTCAAGAGACCCAGTACTTC
CASSLVAGFQETQYF
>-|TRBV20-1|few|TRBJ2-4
TGCAGTGCTAGAATCGGGGGGACAGACAAAAACATTCAGTACTTC
CSARIGGTDKNIQYF
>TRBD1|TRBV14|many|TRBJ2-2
TGTGCCAGCAGCCAAATTCGACAGGGCACCGCGAACACCGGGGAGCTGTTTTTT
CASSQIRQGTANTGELFF
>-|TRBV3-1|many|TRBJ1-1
TGTGCCAGCAGCCCGGTCGGCGGGGGACGCACTGAAGCTTTCTTT
CASSPVGGGRTEAFF
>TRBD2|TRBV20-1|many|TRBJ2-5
TGCAGTGCGTTGATAGCGGGATGGGGGCAAGAGACCCAGTACTTC
CSALIAGWGQETQYF
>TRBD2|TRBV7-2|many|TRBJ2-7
TGTGCCAGCAGCACCCGCAGCGGGAGGCGGGAGCAGTACTTC
CASSTRSGRREQYF
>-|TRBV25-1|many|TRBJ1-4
TGTGCCAGCGGACCCACCGAGGGGGTTACTGAAAAACTGTTTTTT
CASGPTEGVTEKLFF
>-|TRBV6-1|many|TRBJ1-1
TGTGCCAGCAATCCGGACGGATACACTGAAGCTTTCTTT
CASNPDGYTEAFF
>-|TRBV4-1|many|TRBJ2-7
TGCGCCAGCAGCCATACGGGAAACTACGAGCAGTACTTC
CASSHTGNYEQYF
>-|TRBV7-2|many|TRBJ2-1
TGTGCCAGCAGACGAACCTTAATAAGCGAGCAGTTCTTC
CASRRTLISEQFF
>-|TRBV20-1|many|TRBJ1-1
TGCAGTGCTAGAGACCCCCCCAGGTACACTGAAGCTTTCTTT
CSARDPPRYTEAFF
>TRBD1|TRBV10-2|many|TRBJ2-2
TGCGCCAGCAGTGAGCCGAGGACAGGGAACACCGGGGAGCTGTTTTTT
CASSEPRTGNTGELFF
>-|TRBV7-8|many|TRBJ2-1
TGTGCCAGCATCCCCGGAGGGGGCGGCTCCTACAATGAGCAGTTCTTC
CASIPGGGGSYNEQFF
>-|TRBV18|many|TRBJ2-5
TGTGCCAGCCGACGGACGGGCGAACAAGAGACCCAGTACTTC
CASRRTGEQETQYF
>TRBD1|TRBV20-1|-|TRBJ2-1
TGCAGTGCAAACCCAGGACAGGGTACATGGAATGAGCAGTTCTTC
CSANPGQGTWNEQFF
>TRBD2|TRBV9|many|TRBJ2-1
TGTGCCAGCAGCGCGCTAGCGGGAGAGAGTAATGAGCAGTTCTTC
CASSALAGESNEQFF
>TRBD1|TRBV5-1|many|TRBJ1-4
TGCGCCAGCAGCCGATCCGGGACAGGGGGCGAAAAACTGTTTTTT
CASSRSGTGGEKLFF
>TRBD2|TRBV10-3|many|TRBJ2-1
TGTGCCATCAGTGAGATAACGCGGGGGGATGAGCAGTTCTTC
CAISEITRGDEQFF
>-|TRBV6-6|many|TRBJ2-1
TGTGCCAGTTCCTTGGGGGCGAACCCCTACAATGAGCAGTTCTTC
CASSLGANPYNEQFF
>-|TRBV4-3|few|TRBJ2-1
TGCGCCAGCAGCCAAGCCCTAACGGGGGAGCAGTTCTTC
CASSQALTGEQFF
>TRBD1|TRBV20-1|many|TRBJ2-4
TGCAGTGCTCAGACGACAGGGGACCTAAAAAACATTCAGTACTTC
CSAQTTGDLKNIQYF
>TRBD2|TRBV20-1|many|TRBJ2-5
TGCAGTGCTAGAGGCGGGGGGCCCTCGGAGACCCAGTACTTC
CSARGGGPSETQYF
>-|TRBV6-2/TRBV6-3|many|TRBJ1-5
TGTGCCAGCAGGGACGGGAGCAATCAGCCCCAGCATTTT
CASRDGSNQPQHF
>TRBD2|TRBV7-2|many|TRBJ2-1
TGTGCCAGCAGCCTCGAGCGGGAGGGTAGAAATGAGCAGTTCTTC
CASSLEREGRNEQFF
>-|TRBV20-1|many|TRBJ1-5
TGCAGTGCTAGTCCAGGGGATAGCAATCAGCCCCAGCATTTT
CSASPGDSNQPQHF
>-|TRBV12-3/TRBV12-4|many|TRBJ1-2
TGTGCCAGCAGTTTACCCTCAACAGGGTTCTATGGCTACACCTTC
CASSLPSTGFYGYTF
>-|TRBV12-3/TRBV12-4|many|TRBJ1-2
TGTGCCAGCAGCTTTCCAGGGTTCCCCTTAGGCTACACCTTC
CASSFPGFPLGYTF
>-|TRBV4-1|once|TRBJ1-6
TGCGCCAGCAGCCAAGATGCAGTCTTGGGTTCACCCCTCCACTTT
CASSQDAVLGSPLHF
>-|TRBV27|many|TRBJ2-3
TGTGCCAGCAGTTTAGAGAGCCCCACAGATACGCAGTATTTT
CASSLESPTDTQYF
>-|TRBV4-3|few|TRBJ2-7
TGCGCCAGCAGCCAAGCTAGATCGGACGAGCAGTACTTC
CASSQARSDEQYF
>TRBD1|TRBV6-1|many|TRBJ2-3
TGTGCCAGCCATCGGGACAGTCCAGATACGCAGTATTTT
CASHRDSPDTQYF
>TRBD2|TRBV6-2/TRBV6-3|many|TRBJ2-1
TGTGCCAGCAGTAGCGGGGGCTCCTACAATGAGCAGTTCTTC
CASSSGGSYNEQFF